A single sample is the source of the 9 T cell receptor beta chains below, sequenced in a study of T-cell reconstitution after alpha-beta-depleted transplantation in children (dated by TCRdb to 2016 to 2017). This sample's treatment or condition label indicates: allogeneic hematopoietic cell transplantation with graft depleted of TCRalphabeta T cells and CD19 B cells. Library preparation was by PCR. Sequencing was carried out with an Illumina HiSeq 2500. Molecular barcoding was employed in the preparation of TCR libraries, with unique molecular identifiers being used to normalize TCRbeta repertoire quantification. The public sequencing data were trimmed at Q25 with fastp and processed into clonotypes with MiXCR by TCRdb, which kept only in-frame beta chains. Every CDR3 protein is listed once, alongside the most common genes and DNA of its rows. Across this sample there are around 300,000 distinct CDR3 sequences, with approximately 23% seen only once. Roughly 9.7% of the sample is taken by the ten largest.

Sequenced here: PBMCs, mostly from graft donor cells, sampled 180 days after TCRalphabeta/CD19-depleted stem cell transplant. The receptors were gathered from a male patient under 18 who had a stem cell transplant for acute lymphoblastic leukemia, so the T cells may come from the graft donor.

This clonotype turned up a few times. The chain combines TRBV6-5 with TRBJ2-4; D remains ambiguous. The CDR3 loop spans 14 amino acids. V gave up 6 bases and J gave up 1 base, with 10 bases separating them. Germline CDR1 reads MNHEY; CDR2 reads SVGAGI. CDR3: CASSHFGAKNIQYF. DNA of the CDR3: TGTGCCAGCAGCCACTTCGGGGCCAAAAACATTCAGTACTTC.

This clonotype was counted a few times. This sequence joins TRBV7-8 and TRBJ2-2; perhaps TRBD2 as D (6 bases). V lost 5 bases, J lost 6 bases, and 16 bases lay in between. Germline V gene sequence: CDR1 SGHVS, CDR2 FQNEAQ. The CDR3 is made up of 15 amino acids. The CDR3 protein is CASSQRDFLAGELFF. Written as DNA, the CDR3 is TGTGCCAGCAGCCAGAGGGACTTTTTAGCCGGGGAGCTGTTTTTT.

This chain connects TRBV4-1 to TRBJ1-1; D call uncertain. Per the germline V gene, CDR1 is MGHRA and CDR2 is YSYEKL. The V end was cut by 0 bases, the J end by 1 base, with 9 bases between. CDR3 length: 15 residues. CDR3 nucleotide sequence: TGCGCCAGCAGCCAAGATATAGGATCGAACACTGAAGCTTTCTTT. It translates to CASSQDIGSNTEAFF.

V gene TRBV20-1 combines with J gene TRBJ2-4; TRBD2 agrees at 10 bases. V gave up 2 bases and J gave up 9 bases; unmatched junction bases: 7. The CDR3 has 14 amino acids. The germline V gene has CDR1 DFQATT and CDR2 SNEGSKA (reference sequence). The CDR3 coding sequence is TGCAGTGCTAGACTAGCGGGAGCTAGGGCCATTCAGTACTTC. It translates to CSARLAGARAIQYF.

This clonotype occurred a few times. J is TRBJ2-3 and V is TRBV5-1; the D is unclear. The V gene's germline CDR1 is SGHRS and CDR2 YFSETQ. V was shortened by 4 bases and J by 2 bases, with 11 bases between the two germline ends. This CDR3 region has 14 residues. The CDR3: CASSPLSNTDTQYF. CDR3 in DNA: TGCGCCAGCAGCCCCCTGTCTAACACAGATACGCAGTATTTT.

This sequence joins TRBV4-2 and TRBJ2-2, with 9 bases aligning to TRBD1. J gave up 5 bases and V 5 bases, and 9 bases lay outside the gene matches. Germline CDR1 and CDR2: LGHNA and YNFKEQ. This CDR3 contains 16 residues. The CDR3 protein is CASSFDRDRVTGELFF. DNA for the CDR3: TGTGCCAGCAGCTTCGACCGGGACAGGGTTACCGGGGAGCTGTTTTTT.

This clonotype was recorded a few times. The genes are TRBV12-3 or TRBV12-4 and TRBJ2-3; possible D gene TRBD2, 6 bases. This CDR3 spans 16 amino acids. V lost 1 base and J lost 0, with 11 bases in between. Here the CDR3 reads CASSLGAGSSTDTQYF. Here the CDR3 DNA reads TGTGCCAGCAGTTTAGGAGCGGGTAGCAGCACAGATACGCAGTATTTT.

This clonotype was seen more than once but under ten times. The V call is TRBV5-4, the J call TRBJ1-2, with a possible D match to TRBD1 (6 bases). The CDR3 sequence is 13 residues long. Trimming removed 3 bases at V and 4 bases at J, with 10 bases between. Germline values: CDR1 SGHNT, CDR2 YYREEE (reference sequence). Here the CDR3 reads CASSYDRLYGYTF. The CDR3 nucleotides are TGTGCCAGCAGCTATGACAGGCTCTATGGCTACACCTTC.

This clonotype occurred many times. The chain has TRBV6-5 and TRBJ2-1, with D perhaps TRBD2 (6 bases). V was trimmed by 1 base and J by 4 bases, leaving 14 bases between them. The CDR3 has 16 residues. Germline V gene lookup returns CDR1 MNHEY and CDR2 SVGAGI. The CDR3 nucleotides are TGTGCCAGCAGTTACTTGGCCGGGAGAGGGTACAATGAGCAGTTCTTC. As protein: CASSYLAGRGYNEQFF.